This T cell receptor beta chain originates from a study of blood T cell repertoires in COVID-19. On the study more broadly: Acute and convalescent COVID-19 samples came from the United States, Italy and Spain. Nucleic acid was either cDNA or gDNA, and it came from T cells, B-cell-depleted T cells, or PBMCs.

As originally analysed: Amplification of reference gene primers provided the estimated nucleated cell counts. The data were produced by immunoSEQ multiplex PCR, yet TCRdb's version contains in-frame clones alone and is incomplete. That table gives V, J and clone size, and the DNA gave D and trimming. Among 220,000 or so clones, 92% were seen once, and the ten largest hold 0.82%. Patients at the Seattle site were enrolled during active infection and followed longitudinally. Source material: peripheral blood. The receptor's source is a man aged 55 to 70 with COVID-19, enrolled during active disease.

CDR3 in DNA: TGTGCCAGTAGTAGAGGGGGGGCCGCCTCTGGGGCCAACGTCCTGACTTTC. This codes for CASSRGGAASGANVLTF. The rearrangement links TRBV19 to TRBJ2-6, with D perhaps matching TRBD2 (7 bases). The V and J ends lost 4 bases and 0 bases respectively, with 13 bases between them. The CDR3 has 17 residues. The germline CDR1 and CDR2 sequences are LNHDA and SQIVND (reference sequence).